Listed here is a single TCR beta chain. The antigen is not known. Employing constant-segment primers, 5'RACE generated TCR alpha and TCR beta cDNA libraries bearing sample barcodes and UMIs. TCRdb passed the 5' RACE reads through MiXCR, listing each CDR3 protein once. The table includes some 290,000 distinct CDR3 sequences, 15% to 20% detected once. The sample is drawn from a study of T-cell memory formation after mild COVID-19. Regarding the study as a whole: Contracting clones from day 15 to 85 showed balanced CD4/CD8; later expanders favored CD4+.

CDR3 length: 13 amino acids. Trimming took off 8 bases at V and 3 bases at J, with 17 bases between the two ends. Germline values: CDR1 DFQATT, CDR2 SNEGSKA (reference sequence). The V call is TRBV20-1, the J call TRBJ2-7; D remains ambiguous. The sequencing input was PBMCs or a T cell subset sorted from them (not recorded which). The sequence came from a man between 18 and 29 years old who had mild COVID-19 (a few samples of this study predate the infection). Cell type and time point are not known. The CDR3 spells CSFSRPELYEQYF. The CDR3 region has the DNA TGCAGTTTCAGCCGTCCGGAGCTCTACGAGCAGTACTTC.